These T cell receptor beta chains were read from a single sample in a study of T cells in Graves' hyperthyroidism and ophthalmopathy. Each CDR3 protein is one row after TCRdb ran MiXCR on the multiplex PCR reads. Here the sample spans around 700,000 distinct CDR3 sequences, approximately 19% being singletons. The sequencing input was blood. The receptors originated from a woman aged 45-65 years with Graves' hyperthyroidism that later progressed to Graves' ophthalmopathy. Each CDR3 is given with its conserved first and last residue. Each record gives: V gene, J gene, D gene, clone size, CDR3 protein, CDR3 DNA. The D gene is left open where the match is weak. Size tells how often a clone was seen (once, few, many) or the class of an expanded clone, and some rows leave it out.

>TRBV12-3/TRBV12-4|TRBJ2-1|TRBD1|-
CASSLGTAMNEQFF
TGTGCCAGCAGTCTCGGGACAGCGATGAATGAGCAGTTCTTC
>TRBV7-9|TRBJ2-3|TRBD1|-
CASSFDRGRADTQYF
TGTGCCAGCAGCTTCGACAGGGGAAGGGCAGATACGCAGTATTTT
>TRBV20-1|TRBJ2-1|-|-
CSATPRASSYNEQFF
TGCAGTGCCACCCCAAGGGCGAGCTCCTACAATGAGCAGTTCTTC
>TRBV12-3/TRBV12-4|TRBJ2-1|TRBD2|-
CASSLGFMGSGVDNEQFF
TGTGCCAGCAGCCTGGGGTTTATGGGTAGCGGGGTTGACAATGAGCAGTTCTTC
>TRBV12-3/TRBV12-4|TRBJ1-2|-|many
CASSLTPYGYTF
TGTGCCAGCAGTTTGACTCCATATGGCTACACCTTC
>TRBV4-1|TRBJ2-3|TRBD1|-
CASSTPGQTSTDTQYF
TGCGCCAGCAGCACACCGGGACAGACTAGCACAGATACGCAGTATTTT
>TRBV2|TRBJ1-6|TRBD1|many
CASSEDRGRSPLHF
TGTGCCAGCAGTGAGGACAGGGGACGATCACCCCTCCACTTT
>TRBV14|TRBJ2-7|-|few
CASSQDVSRGNSYEQYF
TGTGCCAGCAGCCAAGACGTTAGCAGGGGAAACTCCTACGAGCAGTACTTC
>TRBV29-1|TRBJ1-4|-|-
CSVGQVNEKLFF
TGCAGCGTTGGCCAAGTTAATGAAAAACTGTTTTTT
>TRBV5-4|TRBJ2-5|-|-
CASSLWREQETQYF
TGTGCCAGCAGCTTGTGGAGGGAACAAGAGACCCAGTACTTC
>TRBV29-1|TRBJ1-1|-|-
CSVVSRLGRTEAFF
TGCAGCGTTGTTTCCCGACTCGGGAGGACTGAAGCTTTCTTT
>TRBV6-1|TRBJ1-1|TRBD1|many
CASGWDRNSLNTEAFF
TGTGCCAGCGGTTGGGACAGGAATTCCCTGAACACTGAAGCTTTCTTT
>TRBV29-1|TRBJ2-5|-|few
CSVGQAETQYF
TGCAGCGTTGGGCAGGCGGAGACCCAGTACTTC
>TRBV3-1|TRBJ1-4|-|few
CASSPRGFNEKLFF
TGTGCCAGCAGCCCTAGGGGCTTTAATGAAAAACTGTTTTTT
>TRBV5-6|TRBJ2-1|-|many
CASSLETVYNEQFF
TGTGCCAGCAGCTTGGAGACCGTCTACAATGAGCAGTTCTTC
>TRBV10-3|TRBJ1-2|-|many
CAISESSPTGYTF
TGTGCCATCAGTGAGTCTTCACCTACTGGCTACACCTTC
>TRBV12-3/TRBV12-4|TRBJ2-3|-|many
CASSLTGSDTQYF
TGTGCCAGCAGTCTGACGGGATCAGATACGCAGTATTTT
>TRBV12-3/TRBV12-4|TRBJ2-1|TRBD2|-
CASSSLTSGGSSYNEQFF
TGTGCCAGCAGCTCCTTGACTAGCGGGGGGAGCTCCTACAATGAGCAGTTCTTC
>TRBV5-5|TRBJ1-1|-|-
CASSLESRDPAFF
TGTGCCAGCAGCTTGGAAAGCCGGGATCCAGCTTTCTTT
>TRBV4-1|TRBJ2-3|-|few
CASSQGPTLSTDTQYF
TGCGCCAGCAGCCAAGGTCCTACTTTAAGCACAGATACGCAGTATTTT
>TRBV12-3/TRBV12-4|TRBJ1-1|TRBD1|-
CASSRSGTGNTEAFF
TGTGCCAGCAGTCGATCCGGGACAGGCAACACTGAAGCTTTCTTT
>TRBV20-1|TRBJ2-1|-|-
CSARDVLYSSYNEQFF
TGCAGTGCTAGAGATGTACTCTACAGCTCCTACAATGAGCAGTTCTTC
>TRBV6-1|TRBJ2-2|TRBD1|few
CASSLAHRGQGTGELFF
TGTGCCAGCAGTTTGGCACACAGGGGGCAAGGCACCGGGGAGCTGTTTTTT
>TRBV5-1|TRBJ2-7|TRBD2|-
CASSETSGRINEQYF
TGCGCCAGCAGCGAGACTAGCGGGAGAATTAACGAGCAGTACTTC
>TRBV5-1|TRBJ1-2|-|few
CASSVLQGSSGYTF
TGCGCCAGCAGCGTACTACAGGGTAGTAGCGGCTACACCTTC
>TRBV2|TRBJ2-7|-|many
CASSEVGRPRGVGEQYF
TGTGCCAGCAGTGAAGTTGGGCGGCCTAGAGGTGTGGGCGAGCAGTACTTC
>TRBV7-3|TRBJ1-4|-|few
CASHNEKLFF
TGTGCCAGCCATAATGAAAAACTGTTTTTT
>TRBV5-1|TRBJ1-2|-|many
CASSFEAQTLIYTF
TGCGCCAGCAGCTTTGAGGCCCAGACCCTAATCTACACCTTC
>TRBV20-1|TRBJ2-5|-|many
CSAWIEGQETQYF
TGCAGTGCTTGGATCGAAGGGCAGGAGACCCAGTACTTC
>TRBV18|TRBJ1-2|-|many
CASSPDRRGSGYTF
TGTGCCAGCTCACCAGACAGGAGAGGCTCTGGCTACACCTTC
>TRBV9|TRBJ2-7|-|-
CASSIGPPGNEQYF
TGTGCCAGCAGCATAGGACCCCCGGGTAACGAGCAGTACTTC
>TRBV6-1|TRBJ1-3|-|many
CASSPRPDSNPGNTIYF
TGTGCCAGCAGTCCCCGGCCGGACTCAAACCCTGGAAACACCATATATTTT
>TRBV28|TRBJ1-3|-|-
CASSWDNSGNTIYF
TGTGCCAGCAGTTGGGACAACTCTGGAAACACCATATATTTT
>TRBV5-8|TRBJ2-2|-|-
CASSPPLARGAGELFF
TGTGCCAGCAGCCCGCCCCTAGCGAGAGGCGCCGGGGAGCTGTTTTTT
>TRBV27|TRBJ1-1|-|few
CASSSMTEMNTEAFF
TGTGCCAGCAGTTCTATGACAGAAATGAACACTGAAGCTTTCTTT
>TRBV20-1|TRBJ2-1|TRBD2|many
CSARVTRGLAGPSSYNEQFF
TGCAGTGCTAGAGTTACACGAGGACTAGCGGGTCCAAGCTCCTACAATGAGCAGTTCTTC
>TRBV29-1|TRBJ1-2|-|-
CSVDEGYYGYTF
TGCAGCGTTGATGAAGGTTACTATGGCTACACCTTC
>TRBV4-2|TRBJ2-5|-|few
CASSPEWGRRSQETQYF
TGTGCCAGCAGCCCCGAGTGGGGGCGGAGGAGCCAAGAGACCCAGTACTTC
>TRBV2|TRBJ1-2|TRBD1|many
CASTTAQGDYGYTF
TGTGCCAGCACCACGGCACAGGGGGACTATGGCTACACCTTC
>TRBV5-1|TRBJ2-1|-|few
CASSLVRVSGNEQFF
TGCGCCAGCAGCTTGGTGCGGGTCTCTGGGAATGAGCAGTTCTTC
>TRBV20-1|TRBJ2-7|-|few
CSASGDNLYEQYF
TGCAGTGCTAGTGGGGACAATTTATACGAGCAGTACTTC
>TRBV12-3/TRBV12-4|TRBJ2-2|-|few
CASSIGGSTGELFF
TGTGCCAGCAGTATTGGTGGGTCCACCGGGGAGCTGTTTTTT
>TRBV27|TRBJ1-1|-|many
CASSLSVGLVYTEAFF
TGTGCCAGCAGTTTAAGCGTCGGTTTGGTGTACACTGAAGCTTTCTTT
>TRBV11-2|TRBJ2-3|-|many
CASSLTRNTQYF
TGTGCCAGCAGCTTAACCCGGAATACGCAGTATTTT
>TRBV12-3/TRBV12-4|TRBJ2-2|TRBD2|many
CASKPGLAIPGELFF
TGTGCCAGCAAACCGGGACTAGCCATTCCCGGGGAGCTGTTTTTT
>TRBV16|TRBJ2-7|-|many
CASSQWTAPLNEQYF
TGTGCCAGCAGCCAATGGACTGCACCTCTTAACGAGCAGTACTTC
>TRBV19|TRBJ1-2|-|-
CASKEGGYGYTF
TGTGCCAGTAAAGAAGGGGGCTATGGCTACACCTTC
>TRBV3-1|TRBJ1-2|-|many
CASSHRDGGYTF
TGTGCCAGCAGCCATCGGGACGGTGGCTACACCTTC
>TRBV7-9|TRBJ2-1|-|-
CASSYGGVRGGGGPYNEQFF
TGTGCCAGCAGCTACGGAGGGGTCAGGGGCGGCGGGGGACCCTACAATGAGCAGTTCTTC
>TRBV7-3|TRBJ2-2|-|many
CASSSAIGELFF
TGTGCCAGCAGCAGCGCCATCGGGGAGCTGTTTTTT
>TRBV11-2|TRBJ2-2|TRBD1|-
CASRTIRGRAGELFF
TGTGCCAGCAGGACGATCAGGGGGCGAGCCGGGGAGCTGTTTTTT
>TRBV29-1|TRBJ1-4|TRBD1|few
CSVTGTGDEKLFF
TGCAGCGTTACCGGGACAGGGGATGAAAAACTGTTTTTT
>TRBV27|TRBJ1-4|TRBD1|-
CASSLGQRAEKLFF
TGTGCCAGCAGTTTGGGACAGAGGGCTGAAAAACTGTTTTTT